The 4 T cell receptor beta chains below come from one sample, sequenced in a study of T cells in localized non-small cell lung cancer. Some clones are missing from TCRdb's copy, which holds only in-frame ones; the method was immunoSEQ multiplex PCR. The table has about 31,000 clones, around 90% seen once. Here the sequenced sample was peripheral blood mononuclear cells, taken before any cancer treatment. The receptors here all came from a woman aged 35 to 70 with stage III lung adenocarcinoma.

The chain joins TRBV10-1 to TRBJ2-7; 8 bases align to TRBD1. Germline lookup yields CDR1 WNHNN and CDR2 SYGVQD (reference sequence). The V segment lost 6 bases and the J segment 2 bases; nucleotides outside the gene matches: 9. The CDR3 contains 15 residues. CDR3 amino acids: CASSKTGDRTYEQYF. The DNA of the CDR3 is TGCGCCAGCAGCAAAACCGGGGACAGGACCTACGAGCAGTACTTC.

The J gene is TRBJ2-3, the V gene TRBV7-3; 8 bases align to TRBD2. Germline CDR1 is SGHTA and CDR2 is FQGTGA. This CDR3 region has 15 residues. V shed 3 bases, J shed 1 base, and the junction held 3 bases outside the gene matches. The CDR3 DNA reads TGTGCCAGCAGCTTCTCGGGAGGGCGCACAGATACGCAGTATTTT. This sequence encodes CASSFSGGRTDTQYF.

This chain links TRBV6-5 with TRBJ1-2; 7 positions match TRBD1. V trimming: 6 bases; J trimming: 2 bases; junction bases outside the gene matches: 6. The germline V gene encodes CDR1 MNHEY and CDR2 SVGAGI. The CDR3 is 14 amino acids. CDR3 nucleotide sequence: TGTGCCAGCAGAAAGACAGGGCTAAACTATGGCTACACCTTC. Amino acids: CASRKTGLNYGYTF.

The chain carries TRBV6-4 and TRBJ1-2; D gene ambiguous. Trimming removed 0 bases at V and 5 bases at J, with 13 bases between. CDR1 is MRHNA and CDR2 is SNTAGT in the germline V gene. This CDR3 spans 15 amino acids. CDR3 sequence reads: CASSDSVGGKYGYTF. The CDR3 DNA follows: TGTGCCAGCAGTGACTCCGTCGGAGGGAAATATGGCTACACCTTC.